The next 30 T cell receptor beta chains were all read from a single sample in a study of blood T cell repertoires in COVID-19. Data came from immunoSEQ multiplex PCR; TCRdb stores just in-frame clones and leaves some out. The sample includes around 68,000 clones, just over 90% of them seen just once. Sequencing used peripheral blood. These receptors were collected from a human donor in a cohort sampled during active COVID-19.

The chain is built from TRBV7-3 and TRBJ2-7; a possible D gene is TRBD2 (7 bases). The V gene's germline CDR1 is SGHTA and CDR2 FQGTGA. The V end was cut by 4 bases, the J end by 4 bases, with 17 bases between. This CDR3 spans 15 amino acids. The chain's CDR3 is CASSSAGGRGYEQYF. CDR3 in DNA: TGTGCCAGCAGCTCCGCCGGGGGGCGAGGGTACGAGCAGTACTTC.

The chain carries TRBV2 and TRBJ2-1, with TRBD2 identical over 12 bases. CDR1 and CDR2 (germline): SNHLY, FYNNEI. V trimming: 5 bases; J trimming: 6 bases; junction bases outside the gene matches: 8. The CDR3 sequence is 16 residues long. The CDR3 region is CASSRLAGVPVNEQFF. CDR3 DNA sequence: TGTGCCAGCAGTCGACTAGCGGGAGTCCCGGTCAATGAGCAGTTCTTC.

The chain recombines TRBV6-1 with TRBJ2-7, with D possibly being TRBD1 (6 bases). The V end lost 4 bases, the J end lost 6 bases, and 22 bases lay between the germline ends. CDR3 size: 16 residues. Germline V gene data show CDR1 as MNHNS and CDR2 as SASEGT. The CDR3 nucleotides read TGTGCCAGCAGTGCTACCAGGACAGAGGGGTGGGCCGAGCAGTACTTC. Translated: CASSATRTEGWAEQYF.

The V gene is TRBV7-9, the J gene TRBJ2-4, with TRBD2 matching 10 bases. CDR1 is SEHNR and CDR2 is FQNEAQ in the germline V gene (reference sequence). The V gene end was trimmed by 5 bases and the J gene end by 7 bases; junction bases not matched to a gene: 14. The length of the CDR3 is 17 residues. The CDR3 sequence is CASSHVGAGGPRNIQYF. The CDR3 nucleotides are TGTGCCAGCAGCCACGTGGGAGCGGGAGGGCCGAGGAACATTCAGTACTTC.

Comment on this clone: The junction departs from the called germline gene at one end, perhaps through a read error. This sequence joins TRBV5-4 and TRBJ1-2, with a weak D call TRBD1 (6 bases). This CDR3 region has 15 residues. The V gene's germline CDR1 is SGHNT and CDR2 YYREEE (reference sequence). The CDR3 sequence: CASSLEEGGARGYTF. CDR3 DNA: TGTGCCAGCAGTTTGGAAGAAGGGGGGGCGCGAGGCTACACCTTC.

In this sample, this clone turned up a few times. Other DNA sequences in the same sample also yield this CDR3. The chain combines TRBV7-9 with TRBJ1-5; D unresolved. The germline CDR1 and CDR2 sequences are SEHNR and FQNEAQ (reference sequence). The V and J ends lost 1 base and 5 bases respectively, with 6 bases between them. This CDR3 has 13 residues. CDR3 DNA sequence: TGTGCCAGCAGCTTAGGTGGAGATCAGCCCCAGCATTTT. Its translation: CASSLGGDQPQHF.

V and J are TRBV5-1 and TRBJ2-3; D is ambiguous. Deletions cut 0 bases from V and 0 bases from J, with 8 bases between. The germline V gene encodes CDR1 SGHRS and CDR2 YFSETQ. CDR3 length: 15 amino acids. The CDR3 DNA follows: TGCGCCAGCAGCTTGGCTGCCCAGAGCACAGATACGCAGTATTTT. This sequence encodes CASSLAAQSTDTQYF.

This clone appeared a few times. The CDR3 nucleotides read TGTGCCAGCAGCCTACAACAGGGGACGGGGGATACGCAGTATTTT. Translated, it gives CASSLQQGTGDTQYF. The V call is TRBV7-3, the J call TRBJ2-3; 7 nucleotides line up with TRBD1. Germline CDR1 and CDR2: SGHTA and FQGTGA. The trim removed 5 bases at V and 6 bases at J, leaving 11 bases unmatched. The CDR3 is 15 residues long.

The CDR3 DNA reads as TGTGCCAGCAGCCCCTACGGGGGGGGTGACACTGAAGCTTTCTTT. Protein sequence: CASSPYGGGDTEAFF. The gene calls are TRBV7-9 and TRBJ1-1; D perhaps matches TRBD1 (5 bases). The V end was cut by 5 bases, the J end by 3 bases, with 16 bases between. The CDR3 is 15 amino acids. Germline values: CDR1 SEHNR, CDR2 FQNEAQ (reference sequence).

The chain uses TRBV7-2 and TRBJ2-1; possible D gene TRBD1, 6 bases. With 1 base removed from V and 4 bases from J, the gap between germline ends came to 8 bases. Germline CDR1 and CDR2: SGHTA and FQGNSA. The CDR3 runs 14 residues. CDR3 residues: CASSLGRGYNEQFF. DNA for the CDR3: TGTGCCAGCAGCTTAGGAAGGGGGTACAATGAGCAGTTCTTC.

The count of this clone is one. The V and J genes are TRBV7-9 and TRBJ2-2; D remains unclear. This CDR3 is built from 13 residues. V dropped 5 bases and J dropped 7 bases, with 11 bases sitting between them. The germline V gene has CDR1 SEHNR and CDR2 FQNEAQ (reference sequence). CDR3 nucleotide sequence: TGTGCCAGCAGCACAAGATGGAGCGGGGAGCTGTTTTTT. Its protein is CASSTRWSGELFF.

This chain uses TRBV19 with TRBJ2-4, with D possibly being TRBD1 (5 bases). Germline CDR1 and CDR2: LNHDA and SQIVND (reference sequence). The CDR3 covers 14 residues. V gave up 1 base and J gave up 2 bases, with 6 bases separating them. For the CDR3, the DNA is TGTGCCAGTAGTATAGGACAGACCAAAAACATTCAGTACTTC. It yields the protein CASSIGQTKNIQYF.

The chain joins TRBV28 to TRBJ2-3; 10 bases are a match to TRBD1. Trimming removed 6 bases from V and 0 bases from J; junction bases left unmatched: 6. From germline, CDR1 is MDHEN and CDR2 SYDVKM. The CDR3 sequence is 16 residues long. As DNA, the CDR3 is TGTGCCAGCAGCTCCGACAGGGGGCCAAGCACAGATACGCAGTATTTT. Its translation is CASSSDRGPSTDTQYF.

The CDR3 sequence: CASSPRANEQFF. DNA of the CDR3: TGTGCCAGCAGCCCGAGAGCCAATGAGCAGTTCTTC. This sequence joins TRBV12-3 or TRBV12-4 and TRBJ2-1, with D unresolved. The CDR3 spans 12 residues. Trimming left V 6 bases short and J 6 bases short, with 9 bases between.

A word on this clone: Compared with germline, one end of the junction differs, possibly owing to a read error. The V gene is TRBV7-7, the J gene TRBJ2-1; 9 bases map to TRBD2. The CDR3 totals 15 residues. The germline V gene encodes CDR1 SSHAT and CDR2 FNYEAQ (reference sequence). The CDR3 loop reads CASSSHPSGDNEQFF. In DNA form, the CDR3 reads TGTGCTAGCAGTTCGCATCCTAGCGGGGACAATGAGCAGTTCTTC.

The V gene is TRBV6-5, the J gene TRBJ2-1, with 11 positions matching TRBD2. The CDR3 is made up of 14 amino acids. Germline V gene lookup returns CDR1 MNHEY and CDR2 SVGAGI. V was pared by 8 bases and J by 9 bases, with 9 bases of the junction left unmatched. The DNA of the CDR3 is TGTGCCAGCCGATTAGCGGGAGGGGCGCCTGAGCAGTTCTTC. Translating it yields CASRLAGGAPEQFF.

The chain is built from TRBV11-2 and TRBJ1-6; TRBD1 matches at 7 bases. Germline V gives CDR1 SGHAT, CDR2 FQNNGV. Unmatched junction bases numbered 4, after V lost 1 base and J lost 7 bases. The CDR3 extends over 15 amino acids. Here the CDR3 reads CASSLGARGNSPLHF. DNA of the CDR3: TGTGCCAGCAGCTTAGGCGCCAGGGGGAATTCACCCCTCCACTTT.

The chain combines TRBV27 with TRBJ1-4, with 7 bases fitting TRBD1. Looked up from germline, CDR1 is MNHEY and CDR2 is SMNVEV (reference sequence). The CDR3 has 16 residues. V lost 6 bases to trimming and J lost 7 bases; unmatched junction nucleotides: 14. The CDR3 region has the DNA TGTGCCAGCAGGCAGGGACAGACAACCGGGGGTGAAAAACTGTTTTTT. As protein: CASRQGQTTGGEKLFF.

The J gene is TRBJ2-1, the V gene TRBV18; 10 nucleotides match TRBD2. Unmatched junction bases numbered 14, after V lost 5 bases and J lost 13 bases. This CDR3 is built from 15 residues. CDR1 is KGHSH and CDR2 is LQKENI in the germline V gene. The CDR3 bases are TGTGCCAGCTCAACGACCGGGCTAGCGGGAGTTTACCAGTTCTTC. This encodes CASSTTGLAGVYQFF.

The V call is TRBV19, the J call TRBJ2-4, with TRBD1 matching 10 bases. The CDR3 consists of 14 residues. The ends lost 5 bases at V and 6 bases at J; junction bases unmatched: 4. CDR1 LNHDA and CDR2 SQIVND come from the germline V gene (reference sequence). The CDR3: CASSAWDRGNIQYF. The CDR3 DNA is TGTGCCAGTAGTGCTTGGGACAGGGGAAACATTCAGTACTTC.

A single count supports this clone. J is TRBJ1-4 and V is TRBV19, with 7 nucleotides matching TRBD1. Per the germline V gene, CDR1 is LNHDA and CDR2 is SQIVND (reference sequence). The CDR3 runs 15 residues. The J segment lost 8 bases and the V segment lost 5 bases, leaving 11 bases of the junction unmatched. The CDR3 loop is CASSGRQGIREKLFF. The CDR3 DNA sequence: TGTGCCAGTAGTGGACGACAGGGAATCAGGGAAAAACTGTTTTTT. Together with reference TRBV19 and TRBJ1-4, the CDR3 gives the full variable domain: DGGITQSPKYLFRKEGQNVTLSCEQNLNHDAMYWYRQDPGQGLRLIYYSQIVNDFQKGDIAEGYSVSREKKESFPLTVTSAQKNPTAFYLCASSGRQGIREKLFFGSGTQLSVL.

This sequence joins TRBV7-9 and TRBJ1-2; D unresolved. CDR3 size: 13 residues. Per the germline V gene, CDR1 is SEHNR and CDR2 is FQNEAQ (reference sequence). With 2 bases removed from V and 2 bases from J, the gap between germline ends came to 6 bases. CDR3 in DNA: TGTGCCAGCAGCTTATTAGCAAACTATGGCTACACCTTC. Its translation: CASSLLANYGYTF.

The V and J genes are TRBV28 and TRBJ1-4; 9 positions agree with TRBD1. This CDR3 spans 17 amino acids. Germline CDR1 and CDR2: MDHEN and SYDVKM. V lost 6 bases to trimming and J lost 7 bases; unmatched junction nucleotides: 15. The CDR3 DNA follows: TGTGCCAGCAGCGAAAATGACAGGGGGGTACGAGGTGAAAAACTGTTTTTT. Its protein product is CASSENDRGVRGEKLFF.

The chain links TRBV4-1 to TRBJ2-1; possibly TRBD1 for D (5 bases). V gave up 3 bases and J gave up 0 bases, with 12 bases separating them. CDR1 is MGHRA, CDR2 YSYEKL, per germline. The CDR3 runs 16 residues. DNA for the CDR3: TGCGCCAGCAGCCATGGGGCGTTGAGCTCCTACAATGAGCAGTTCTTC. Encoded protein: CASSHGALSSYNEQFF.

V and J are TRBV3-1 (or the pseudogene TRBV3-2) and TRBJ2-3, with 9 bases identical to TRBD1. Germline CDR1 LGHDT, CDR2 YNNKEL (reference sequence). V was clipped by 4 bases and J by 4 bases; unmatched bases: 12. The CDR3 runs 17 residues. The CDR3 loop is CASSLRPGTGKADTQYF. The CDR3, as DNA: TGTGCCAGCAGCCTAAGACCCGGGACAGGGAAGGCAGATACGCAGTATTTT.

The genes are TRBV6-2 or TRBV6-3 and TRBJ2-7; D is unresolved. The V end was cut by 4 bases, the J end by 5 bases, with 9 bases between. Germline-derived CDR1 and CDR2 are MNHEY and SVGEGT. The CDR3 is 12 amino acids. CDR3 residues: CASSSTTNEQYF. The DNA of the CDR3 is TGTGCCAGCAGTTCAACTACGAACGAGCAGTACTTC.

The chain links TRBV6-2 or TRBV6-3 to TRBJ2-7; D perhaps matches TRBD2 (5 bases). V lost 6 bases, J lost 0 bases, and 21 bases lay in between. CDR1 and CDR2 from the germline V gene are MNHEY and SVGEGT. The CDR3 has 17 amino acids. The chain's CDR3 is CASRYHRAGGSSYEQYF. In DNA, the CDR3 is TGTGCCAGCAGATACCACCGGGCGGGCGGTAGCTCCTACGAGCAGTACTTC.

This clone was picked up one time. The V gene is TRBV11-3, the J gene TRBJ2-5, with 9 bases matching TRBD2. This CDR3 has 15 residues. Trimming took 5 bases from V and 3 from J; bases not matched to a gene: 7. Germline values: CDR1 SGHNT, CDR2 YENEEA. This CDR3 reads CASSPGGGREETQYF. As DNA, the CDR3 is TGTGCCAGCAGCCCTGGTGGCGGGAGGGAAGAGACCCAGTACTTC. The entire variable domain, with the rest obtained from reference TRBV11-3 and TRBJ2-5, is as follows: EAGVVQSPRYKIIEKKQPVAFWCNPISGHNTLYWYLQNLGQGPELLIRYENEEAVDDSQLPKDRFSAERLKGVDSTLKIQPAELGDSAVYLCASSPGGGREETQYFGPGTRLLVL.

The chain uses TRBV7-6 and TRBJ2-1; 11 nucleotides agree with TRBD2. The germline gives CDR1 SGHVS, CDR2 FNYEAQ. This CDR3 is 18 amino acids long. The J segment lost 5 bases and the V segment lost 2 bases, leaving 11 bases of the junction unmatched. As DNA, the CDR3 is TGTGCCAGCAGCTTATTGGGGAGAGGGACTAGCGGACACAATGAGCAGTTCTTC. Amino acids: CASSLLGRGTSGHNEQFF.

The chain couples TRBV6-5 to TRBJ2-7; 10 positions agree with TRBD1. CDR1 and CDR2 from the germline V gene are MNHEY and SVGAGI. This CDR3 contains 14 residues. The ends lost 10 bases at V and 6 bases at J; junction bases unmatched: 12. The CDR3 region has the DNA TGTGCCACCAGCGCGAGGACAGGGGGGACCGAGCAGTACTTC. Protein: CATSARTGGTEQYF.